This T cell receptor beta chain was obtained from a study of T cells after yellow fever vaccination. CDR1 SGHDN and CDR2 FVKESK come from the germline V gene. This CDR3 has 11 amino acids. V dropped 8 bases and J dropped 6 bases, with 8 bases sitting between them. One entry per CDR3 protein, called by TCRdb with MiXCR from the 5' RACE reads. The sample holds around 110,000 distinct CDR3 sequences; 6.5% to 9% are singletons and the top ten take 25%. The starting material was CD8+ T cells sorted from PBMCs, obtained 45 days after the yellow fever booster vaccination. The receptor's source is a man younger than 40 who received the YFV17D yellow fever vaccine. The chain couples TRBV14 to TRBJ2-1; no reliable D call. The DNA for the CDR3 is TGTGCCAGCGGAAATACCAATGAGCAGTTCTTC. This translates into CASGNTNEQFF.